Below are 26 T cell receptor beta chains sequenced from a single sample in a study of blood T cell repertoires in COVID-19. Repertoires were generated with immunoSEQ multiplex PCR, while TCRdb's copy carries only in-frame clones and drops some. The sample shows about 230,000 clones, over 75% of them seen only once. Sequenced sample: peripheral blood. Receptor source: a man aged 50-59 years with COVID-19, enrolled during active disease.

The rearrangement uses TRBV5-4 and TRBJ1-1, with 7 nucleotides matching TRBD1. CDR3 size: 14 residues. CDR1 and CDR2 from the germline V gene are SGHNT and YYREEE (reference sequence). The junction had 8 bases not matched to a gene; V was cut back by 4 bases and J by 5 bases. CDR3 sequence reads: CASSPRQGLTEAFF. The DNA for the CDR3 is TGTGCCAGCAGCCCACGACAGGGTTTGACTGAAGCTTTCTTT.

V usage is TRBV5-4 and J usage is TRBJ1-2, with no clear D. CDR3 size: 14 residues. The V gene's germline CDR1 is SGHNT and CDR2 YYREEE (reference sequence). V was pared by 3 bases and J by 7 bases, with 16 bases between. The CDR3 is CASSSTLGGAGYTF. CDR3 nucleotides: TGTGCCAGCAGCTCGACTCTTGGTGGCGCTGGCTACACCTTC.

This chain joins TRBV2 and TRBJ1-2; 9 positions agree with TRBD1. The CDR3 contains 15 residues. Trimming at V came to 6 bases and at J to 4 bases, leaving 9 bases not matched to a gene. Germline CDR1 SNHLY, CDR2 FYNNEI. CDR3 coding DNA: TGTGCCAGCAGCCGCTTTGAGGGACAGGGCTATGGCTACACCTTC. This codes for CASSRFEGQGYGYTF.

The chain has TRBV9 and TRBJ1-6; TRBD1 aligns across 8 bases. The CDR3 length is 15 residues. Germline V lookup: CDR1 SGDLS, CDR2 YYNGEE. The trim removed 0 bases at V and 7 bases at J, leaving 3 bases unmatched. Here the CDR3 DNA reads TGTGCCAGCAGCGTAGCAGGGGGCGAGAATTCACCCCTCCACTTT. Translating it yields CASSVAGGENSPLHF.

The CDR3 sequence is CSVVGQGNGYTF. The CDR3 DNA sequence: TGCAGCGTGGTCGGACAGGGAAATGGCTACACCTTC. V is TRBV29-1 and J is TRBJ1-2, with 8 bases aligning to TRBD1. CDR3 size: 12 residues. The J segment lost 6 bases and the V segment lost 6 bases, leaving 6 bases of the junction unmatched. Germline CDR1 SQVTM, CDR2 ANQGSEA.

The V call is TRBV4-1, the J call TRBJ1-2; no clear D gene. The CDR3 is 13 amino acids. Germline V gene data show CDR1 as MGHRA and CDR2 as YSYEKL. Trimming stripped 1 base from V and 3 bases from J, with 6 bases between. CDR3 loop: CASSQVLDYGYTF. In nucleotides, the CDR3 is TGCGCCAGCAGCCAAGTTCTCGACTATGGCTACACCTTC.

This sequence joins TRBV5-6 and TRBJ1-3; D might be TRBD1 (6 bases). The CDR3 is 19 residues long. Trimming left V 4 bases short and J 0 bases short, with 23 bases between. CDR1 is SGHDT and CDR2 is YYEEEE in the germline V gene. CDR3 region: CASSPEPTGDIHSGNTIYF. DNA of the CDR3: TGTGCCAGCAGCCCGGAACCGACAGGCGACATCCACTCTGGAAACACCATATATTTT.

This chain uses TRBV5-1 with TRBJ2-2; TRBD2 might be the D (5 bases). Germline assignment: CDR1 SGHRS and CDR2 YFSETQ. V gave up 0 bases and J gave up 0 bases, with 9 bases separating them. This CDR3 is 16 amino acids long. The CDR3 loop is CASSLEVSANTGELFF. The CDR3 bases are TGCGCCAGCAGCTTGGAAGTTAGCGCGAACACCGGGGAGCTGTTTTTT.

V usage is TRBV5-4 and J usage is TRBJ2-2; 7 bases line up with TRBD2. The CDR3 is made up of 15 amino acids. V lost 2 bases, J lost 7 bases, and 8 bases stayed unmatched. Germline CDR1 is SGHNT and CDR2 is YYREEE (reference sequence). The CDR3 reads CASSFPGGGNGELFF. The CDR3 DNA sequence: TGTGCCAGCAGCTTCCCGGGAGGCGGTAACGGGGAGCTGTTTTTT.

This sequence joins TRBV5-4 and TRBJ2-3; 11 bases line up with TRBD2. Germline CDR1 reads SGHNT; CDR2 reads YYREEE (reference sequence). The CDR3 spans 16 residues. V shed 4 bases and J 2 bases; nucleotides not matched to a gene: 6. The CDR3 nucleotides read TGTGCCAGCAGCCCGGGGACTAGCGGTTACACAGATACGCAGTATTTT. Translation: CASSPGTSGYTDTQYF.

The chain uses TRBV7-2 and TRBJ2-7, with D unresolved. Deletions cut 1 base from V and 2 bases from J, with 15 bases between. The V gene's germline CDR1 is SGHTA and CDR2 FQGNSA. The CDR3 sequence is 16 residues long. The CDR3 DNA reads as TGTGCCAGCAGCTTAGGGTGGTCTACCCCGACCTACGAGCAGTACTTC. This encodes CASSLGWSTPTYEQYF.

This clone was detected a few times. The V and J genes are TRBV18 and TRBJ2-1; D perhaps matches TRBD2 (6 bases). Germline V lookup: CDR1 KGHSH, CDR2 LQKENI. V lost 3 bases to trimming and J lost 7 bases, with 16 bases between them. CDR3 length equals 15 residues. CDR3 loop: CASSPPSGLRNEQFF. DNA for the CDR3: TGTGCCAGCTCACCGCCCTCCGGACTAAGAAATGAGCAGTTCTTC.

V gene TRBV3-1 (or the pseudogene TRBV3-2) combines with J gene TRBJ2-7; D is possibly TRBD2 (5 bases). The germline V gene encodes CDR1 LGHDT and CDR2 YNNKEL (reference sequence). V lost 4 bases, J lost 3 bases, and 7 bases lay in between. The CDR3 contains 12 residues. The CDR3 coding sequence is TGTGCCAGCAGCCGCGAGGGCTACGAGCAGTACTTC. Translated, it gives CASSREGYEQYF.

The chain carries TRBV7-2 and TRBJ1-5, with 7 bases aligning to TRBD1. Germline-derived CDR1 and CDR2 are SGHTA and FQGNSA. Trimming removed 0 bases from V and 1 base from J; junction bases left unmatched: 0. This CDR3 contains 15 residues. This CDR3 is CASSLAGGSNQPQHF. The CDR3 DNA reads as TGTGCCAGCAGCTTAGCAGGGGGCAGCAATCAGCCCCAGCATTTT.

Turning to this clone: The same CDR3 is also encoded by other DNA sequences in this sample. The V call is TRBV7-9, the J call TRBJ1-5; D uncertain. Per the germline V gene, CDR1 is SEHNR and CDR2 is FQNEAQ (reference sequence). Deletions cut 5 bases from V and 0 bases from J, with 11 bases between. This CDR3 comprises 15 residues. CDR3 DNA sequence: TGTGCCAGCAGCCCCGGGTTGGATAGCAATCAGCCCCAGCATTTT. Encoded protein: CASSPGLDSNQPQHF.

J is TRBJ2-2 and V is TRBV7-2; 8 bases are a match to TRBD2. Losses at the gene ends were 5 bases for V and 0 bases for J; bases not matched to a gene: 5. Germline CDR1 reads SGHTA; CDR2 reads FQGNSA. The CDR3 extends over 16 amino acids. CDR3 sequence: CASSTSGGPNTGELFF. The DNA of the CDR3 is TGTGCCAGCAGCACGTCGGGGGGGCCGAACACCGGGGAGCTGTTTTTT.

CDR3 loop: CATSRDGTEDSPLHF. The CDR3 DNA follows: TGTGCCACCAGCAGGGATGGGACAGAGGATTCACCCCTCCACTTT. The V and J genes are TRBV15 and TRBJ1-6; the match to TRBD1 covers 7 bases. J lost 8 bases, V lost 3 bases, and 7 bases had no gene match. CDR1 LNHNV and CDR2 YYDKDF come from the germline V gene (reference sequence). The CDR3 extends over 15 amino acids.

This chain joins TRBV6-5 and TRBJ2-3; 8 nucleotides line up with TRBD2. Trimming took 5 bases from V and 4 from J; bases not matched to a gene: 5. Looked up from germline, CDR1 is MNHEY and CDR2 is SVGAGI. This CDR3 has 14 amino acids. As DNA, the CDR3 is TGTGCCAGCAGTCTATCTAGCGGGTCAGATACGCAGTATTTT. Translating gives CASSLSSGSDTQYF.

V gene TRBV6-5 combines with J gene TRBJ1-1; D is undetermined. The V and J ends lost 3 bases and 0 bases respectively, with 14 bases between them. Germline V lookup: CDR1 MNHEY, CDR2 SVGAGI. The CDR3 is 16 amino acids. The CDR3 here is CASSYSGIAMNTEAFF. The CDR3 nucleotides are TGTGCCAGCAGTTATAGCGGCATCGCGATGAACACTGAAGCTTTCTTT.

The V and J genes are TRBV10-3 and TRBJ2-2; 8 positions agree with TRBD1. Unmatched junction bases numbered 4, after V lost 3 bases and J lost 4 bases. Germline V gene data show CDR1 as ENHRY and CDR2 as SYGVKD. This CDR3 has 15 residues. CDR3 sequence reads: CAISENRGSTGELFF. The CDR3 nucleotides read TGTGCCATCAGTGAAAACAGGGGGAGCACCGGGGAGCTGTTTTTT.

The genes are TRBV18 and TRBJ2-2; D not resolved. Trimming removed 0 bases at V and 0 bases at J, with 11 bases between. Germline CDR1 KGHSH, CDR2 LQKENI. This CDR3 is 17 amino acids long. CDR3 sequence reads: CASSPPPPAANTGELFF. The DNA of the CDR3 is TGTGCCAGCTCACCACCCCCCCCCGCGGCGAACACCGGGGAGCTGTTTTTT.

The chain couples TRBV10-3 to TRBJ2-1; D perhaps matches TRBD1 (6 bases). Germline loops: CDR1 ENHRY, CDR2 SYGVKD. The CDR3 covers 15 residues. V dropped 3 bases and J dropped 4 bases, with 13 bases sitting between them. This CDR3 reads CAISDPGQGYNEQFF. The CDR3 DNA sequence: TGTGCCATCAGTGACCCGGGACAAGGTTACAATGAGCAGTTCTTC.

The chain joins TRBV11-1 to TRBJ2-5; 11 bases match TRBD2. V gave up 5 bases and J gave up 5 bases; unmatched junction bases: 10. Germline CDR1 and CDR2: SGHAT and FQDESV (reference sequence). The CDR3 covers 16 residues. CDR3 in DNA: TGTGCCAGCAGCGTAACACCGGGACTAGCGGTCGAGACCCAGTACTTC. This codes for CASSVTPGLAVETQYF.

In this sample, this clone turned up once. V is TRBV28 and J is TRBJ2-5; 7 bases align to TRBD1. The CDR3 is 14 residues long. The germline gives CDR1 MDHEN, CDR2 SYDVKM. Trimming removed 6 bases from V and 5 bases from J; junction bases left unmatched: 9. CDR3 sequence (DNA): TGTGCCAGCAGAGAACAGGGGATGTTGGAGACCCAGTACTTC. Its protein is CASREQGMLETQYF.

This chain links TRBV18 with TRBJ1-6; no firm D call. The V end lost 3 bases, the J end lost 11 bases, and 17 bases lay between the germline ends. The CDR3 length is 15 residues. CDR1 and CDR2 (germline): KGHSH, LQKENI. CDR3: CASSPTGADGPPLHF. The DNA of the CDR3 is TGTGCCAGCTCACCTACGGGAGCGGATGGGCCACCCCTCCACTTT.

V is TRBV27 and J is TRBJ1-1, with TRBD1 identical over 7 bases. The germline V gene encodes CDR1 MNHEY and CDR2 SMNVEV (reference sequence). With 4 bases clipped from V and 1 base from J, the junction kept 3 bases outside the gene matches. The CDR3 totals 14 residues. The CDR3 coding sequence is TGTGCCAGCAGTTCCTGGACAGGGAACACTGAAGCTTTCTTT. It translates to CASSSWTGNTEAFF.